The following is a T cell receptor (beta chain) sequence with its context. What antigen it recognizes has not been identified. No base qualities exist here, and no much larger clone lies one base off it. This sample is drawn from a study of blood T cell repertoires in COVID-19 (dated by TCRdb to 2018 to 2021). In the study overall: Samples covering the acute and convalescent phases of COVID-19 were provided by collaborators in the United States, Italy and Spain. The prospective study material was composed of cDNA or gDNA derived from T cells, B-cell-depleted T cells, or PBMCs. Deeply sampled blood TCRbeta repertoires from subjects exposed to, actively infected with, or recovered from COVID-19 were included in the dataset. A freely available public database, intended as a resource for researchers studying the immune response to SARS-CoV-2, is where the repertoires were released. Samples came from the ongoing ImmuneRACE study (first 160 participants) plus 1,254 subjects from 6 global collaborators. The sample metadata nearly always contained a de-identified subject ID, COVID-19 status, age in years and sex. Where HLA class I and class II types were available, the types were taken from metadata supplied by the sample provider, not from assay-based typing.

General findings and caveats noted by the study authors: How much clinical and demographic metadata was included differed by source and by participant, and the metadata was provided uncurated.

TCRbeta CDR3 regions were amplified from genomic DNA using the immunoSEQ Assay, a bias-controlled multiplex PCR. The published analysis was carried out like this. The number of nucleated cells in each sample was estimated by amplification of reference gene primers within the assay. Sequence reads were collapsed and filtered to measure the absolute abundance of every unique TCRbeta CDR3 rearrangement. For each sample, productive Simpson clonality was calculated as the square root of Simpson's diversity index across productive rearrangements. The table was pulled from immuneACCESS by TCRdb, which kept in-frame rearrangements only. Such tables lose some clones; where checked, under half of the loss comes from unresolved V genes, and the rest has no known cause. The DNA gave D and trimming, while V, J and clone size come from that table. Present in this sample are roughly 500,000 clones, approximately 92% of which were seen just once. The ten most abundant clones make up approximately 0.9% of the sample.

V and J are truncated by 6 bases and 5 bases respectively, leaving an intervening sequence of 13 bases. CDR3 length: 13 amino acids, cysteine to phenylalanine. Only the CDR3 portion is preserved as DNA: 39 bases, with reading frame beginning at the first base. Reading the germline V gene gives CDR1 MNHEY and CDR2 SVGAGI. One collaborating source in Seattle enrolled patients while the patients were actively infected and followed the patients over time throughout the course of disease. Collaborating institutions collected whole blood in K2EDTA tubes following their own protocols. Collaborator samples were shipped for TCRbeta analysis as frozen whole blood, isolated PBMCs, or DNA extracted from either sample type.

The source material was peripheral blood. The source of this sequence is a man between 18 and 35 years old with COVID-19, enrolled during active disease. The V and J genes are TRBV6-5 and TRBJ2-5, with TRBD1 as a weak D call on 6 bases. At the DNA level, the sequence is TGTGCCAGCAGAAAACAGGGACGTGAGACCCAGTACTTC. Translated, this is CASRKQGRETQYF.